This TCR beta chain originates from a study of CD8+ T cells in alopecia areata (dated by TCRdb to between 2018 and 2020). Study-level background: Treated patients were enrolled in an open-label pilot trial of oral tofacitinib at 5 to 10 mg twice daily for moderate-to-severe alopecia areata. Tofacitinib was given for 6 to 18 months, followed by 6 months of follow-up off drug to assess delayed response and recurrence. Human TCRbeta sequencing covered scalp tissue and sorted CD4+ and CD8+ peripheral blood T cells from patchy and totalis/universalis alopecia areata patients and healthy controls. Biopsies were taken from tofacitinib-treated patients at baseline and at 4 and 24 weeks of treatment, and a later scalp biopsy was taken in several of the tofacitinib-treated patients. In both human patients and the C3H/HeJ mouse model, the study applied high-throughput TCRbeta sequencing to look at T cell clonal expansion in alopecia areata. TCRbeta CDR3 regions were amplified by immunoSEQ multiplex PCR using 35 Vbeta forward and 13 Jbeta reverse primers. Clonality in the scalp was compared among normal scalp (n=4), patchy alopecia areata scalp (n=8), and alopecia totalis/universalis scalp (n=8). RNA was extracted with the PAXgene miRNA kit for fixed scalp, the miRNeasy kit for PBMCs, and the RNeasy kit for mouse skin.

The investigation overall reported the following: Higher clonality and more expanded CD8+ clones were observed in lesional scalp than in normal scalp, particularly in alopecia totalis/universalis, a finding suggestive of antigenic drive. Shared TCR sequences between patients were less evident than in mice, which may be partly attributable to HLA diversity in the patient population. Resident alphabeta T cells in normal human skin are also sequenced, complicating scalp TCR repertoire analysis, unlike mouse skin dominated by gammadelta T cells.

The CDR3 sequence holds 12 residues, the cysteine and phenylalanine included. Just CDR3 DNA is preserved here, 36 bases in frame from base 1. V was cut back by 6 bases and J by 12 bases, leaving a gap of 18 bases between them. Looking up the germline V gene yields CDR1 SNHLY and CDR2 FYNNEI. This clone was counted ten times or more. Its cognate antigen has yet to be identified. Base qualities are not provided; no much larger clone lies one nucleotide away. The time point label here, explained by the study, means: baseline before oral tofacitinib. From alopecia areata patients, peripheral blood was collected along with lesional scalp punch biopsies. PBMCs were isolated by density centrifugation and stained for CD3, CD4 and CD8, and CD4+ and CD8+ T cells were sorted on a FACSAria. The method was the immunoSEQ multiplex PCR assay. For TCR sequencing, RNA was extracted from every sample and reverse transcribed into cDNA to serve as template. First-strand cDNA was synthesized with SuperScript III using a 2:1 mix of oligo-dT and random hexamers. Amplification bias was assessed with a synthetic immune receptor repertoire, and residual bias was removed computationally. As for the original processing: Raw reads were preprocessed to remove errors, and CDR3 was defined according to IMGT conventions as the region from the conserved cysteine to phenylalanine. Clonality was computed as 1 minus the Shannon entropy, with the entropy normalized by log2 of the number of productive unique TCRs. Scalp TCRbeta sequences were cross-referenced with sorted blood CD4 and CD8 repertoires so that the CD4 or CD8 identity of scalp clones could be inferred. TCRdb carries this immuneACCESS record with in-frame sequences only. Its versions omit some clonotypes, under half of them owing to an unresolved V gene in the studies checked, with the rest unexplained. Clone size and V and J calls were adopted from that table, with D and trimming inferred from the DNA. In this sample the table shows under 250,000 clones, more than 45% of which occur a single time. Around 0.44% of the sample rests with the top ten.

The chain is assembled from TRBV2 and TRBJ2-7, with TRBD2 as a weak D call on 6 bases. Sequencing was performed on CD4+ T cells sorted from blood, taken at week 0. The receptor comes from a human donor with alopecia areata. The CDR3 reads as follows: CASRPTPAGGYF. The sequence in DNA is TGTGCCAGCAGACCAACCCCAGCCGGGGGGTACTTC.